These T cell receptor beta chains were read from a single sample in a study of cytomegalovirus exposure and HLA in healthy donors. Some clones are missing from TCRdb's copy, which holds only in-frame ones; the method was immunoSEQ multiplex PCR. The sample consists of under 85,000 clones, 94% of them appearing once. Sequenced input: PBMCs. These TCRs come from a woman in her late teens or twenties in good health and CMV-seronegative. Each CDR3 is given with its conserved first and last residue. Fields, in order: V gene, D gene, clone size, J gene, CDR3 protein, CDR3 DNA. A D gene is named only where the DNA matches it firmly. The listing skips clone size in some rows; elsewhere it reads once, few, many or a size class.

TRBV7-2,NA,NA,TRBJ2-1,CASSPQSAGNNEQFF,TGTGCCAGCAGCCCACAATCGGCAGGGAACAATGAGCAGTTCTTC
TRBV29-1,TRBD1,NA,TRBJ1-2,CSVVPATGGYGYTF,TGCAGCGTTGTACCCGCAACAGGGGGCTATGGCTACACCTTC
TRBV11-2,NA,NA,TRBJ1-5,CASSLGTAGQPQHF,TGTGCCAGCAGCTTAGGGACAGCGGGACAGCCCCAGCATTTT
TRBV15,TRBD1,NA,TRBJ2-7,CATREDRATYEQYF,TGTGCCACCAGGGAGGACAGGGCTACCTACGAGCAGTACTTC
TRBV30,NA,once,TRBJ1-3,CAWSARLATGNTIYF,TGTGCCTGGAGTGCACGACTGGCAACTGGAAACACCATATATTTT
TRBV7-9,TRBD1,NA,TRBJ1-1,CASSFGTAMNTEAFF,TGTGCCAGCAGCTTCGGGACAGCCATGAACACTGAAGCTTTCTTT
TRBV4-3,NA,NA,TRBJ2-1,CASSQVEASSNEQFF,TGCGCCAGCAGCCAAGTCGAGGCTAGCTCAAATGAGCAGTTCTTC
TRBV4-3,NA,NA,TRBJ2-3,CASSQDGGGSTDTQYF,TGCGCCAGCAGCCAAGATGGTGGCGGTAGCACAGATACGCAGTATTTT
TRBV25-1,TRBD2,NA,TRBJ2-7,CASSGSGSYEQYF,TGTGCCAGCAGTGGAAGCGGGAGCTACGAGCAGTACTTC
TRBV27,NA,NA,TRBJ2-7,CASMSATDYEQYF,TGTGCCAGCATGAGTGCTACAGACTACGAGCAGTACTTC
TRBV4-1,TRBD1,once,TRBJ2-2,CASSQLSTGGLTGELFF,TGCGCCAGCAGCCAATTATCGACAGGGGGCTTGACCGGGGAGCTGTTTTTT
TRBV28,TRBD1,NA,TRBJ2-2,CASSGGQLYTGELFF,TGTGCCAGCAGTGGGGGACAGCTTTACACCGGGGAGCTGTTTTTT
TRBV6-1,TRBD2,NA,TRBJ2-7,CASSEEGTSGFYEQYF,TGTGCCAGCAGTGAAGAAGGGACTAGCGGGTTCTACGAGCAGTACTTC
TRBV7-9,TRBD1,NA,TRBJ2-7,CASSYTGAVANQYF,TGTGCCAGCAGCTATACAGGGGCAGTCGCTAACCAGTACTTC
TRBV27,NA,NA,TRBJ2-1,CASSLSGVNEQFF,TGTGCCAGCAGTTTATCGGGAGTCAATGAGCAGTTCTTC
TRBV6-5,NA,NA,TRBJ2-1,CASSTVISYNEQFF,TGTGCCAGCAGTACGGTAATCTCCTACAATGAGCAGTTCTTC
TRBV19,NA,NA,TRBJ2-1,CASSIDSGNEQFF,TGTGCCAGTAGTATCGATAGTGGCAATGAGCAGTTCTTC
TRBV6-1,NA,NA,TRBJ1-6,CASTDEGDNSPLHF,TGTGCCAGCACCGACGAGGGGGATAATTCACCCCTCCACTTT
TRBV6-1,NA,NA,TRBJ2-7,CASRARLIYEQYF,TGTGCCAGCAGGGCCCGACTGATCTACGAGCAGTACTTC
TRBV5-1,NA,NA,TRBJ1-5,CASSLAGTHNQPQHF,TGCGCCAGCAGCTTGGCTGGGACTCATAATCAGCCCCAGCATTTT
TRBV19,TRBD1,NA,TRBJ2-7,CASSRDSYEQYF,TGTGCCAGTAGTAGGGACAGCTACGAGCAGTACTTC
TRBV2,TRBD2,once,TRBJ2-3,CATRRPGTSGSGEDTQYF,TGTGCCACACGACGACCCGGGACTAGCGGGAGCGGGGAAGATACGCAGTATTTT
TRBV5-4,NA,NA,TRBJ1-4,CASSAGANEKLFF,TGTGCCAGCTCGGCAGGGGCGAATGAAAAACTGTTTTTT
TRBV6-5,TRBD2,NA,TRBJ2-7,CASTSGSSYEQYF,TGTGCCAGCACTAGCGGGAGTTCCTACGAGCAGTACTTC
TRBV28,TRBD2,NA,TRBJ2-2,CASSAGGSTGELFF,TGTGCCAGCTCAGCGGGAGGGAGCACCGGGGAGCTGTTTTTT
TRBV13,TRBD2,once,TRBJ2-5,CASSWRDWRGGEDHTPPGETQYF,TGTGCCAGCAGCTGGCGGGACTGGCGGGGGGGCGAGGACCATACTCCCCCTGGGGAGACCCAGTACTTC
TRBV10-3,TRBD2,NA,TRBJ2-1,CAIIKTSGRAPGFDEQFF,TGTGCCATCATTAAAACTAGCGGGAGGGCCCCAGGTTTTGATGAGCAGTTCTTC